Shown below are 21 T cell receptor beta chains from a single sample sequenced in a study of blood T cell repertoires in COVID-19. Only in-frame clones appear in the TCRdb table, and some are missing; sequencing was by immunoSEQ multiplex PCR. The repertoire holds roughly 450,000 clones, with around 91% as singletons. Material: PBMCs or T cells enriched from blood (not recorded which). These receptors all stem from a man between 18 and 35 years old who had recovered from COVID-19.

This sequence joins TRBV7-2 and TRBJ2-1; D may be TRBD2 (5 bases). The V gene's germline CDR1 is SGHTA and CDR2 FQGNSA. The CDR3 runs 16 residues. V was trimmed by 1 base and J by 7 bases, leaving 17 bases between them. CDR3: CASSLGGEGTRNEQFF. The CDR3 DNA sequence: TGTGCCAGCAGCTTAGGAGGAGAGGGTACTAGGAATGAGCAGTTCTTC.

The rearrangement uses TRBV4-1 and TRBJ2-7; D may be TRBD1 (6 bases). Germline lookup yields CDR1 MGHRA and CDR2 YSYEKL. This CDR3 has 16 amino acids. V lost 4 bases and J lost 1, with 17 bases in between. The CDR3 sequence is CASSRNRDTFSYEQYF. CDR3 nucleotide sequence: TGCGCCAGCAGCCGCAACCGGGACACCTTTTCCTACGAGCAGTACTTC.

The chain joins TRBV7-9 to TRBJ1-2; 8 positions agree with TRBD1. V lost 3 bases to trimming and J lost 0 bases; unmatched junction nucleotides: 6. CDR1 and CDR2 from the germline V gene are SEHNR and FQNEAQ (reference sequence). The CDR3 has 16 residues. The CDR3 DNA follows: TGTGCCAGCAGCTTTAATCAGGACAGGGCTAACTATGGCTACACCTTC. Its translation: CASSFNQDRANYGYTF.

V usage is TRBV5-4 and J usage is TRBJ2-5; 9 positions agree with TRBD2. With V trimmed by 1 base and J by 3 bases, 10 bases remained unmatched. Germline CDR1 SGHNT, CDR2 YYREEE (reference sequence). The CDR3 runs to 17 residues. In nucleotides, the CDR3 is TGTGCCAGCAGCTTGATGGGTGCGGGGGGGCTGGAAGAGACCCAGTACTTC. It is translated as CASSLMGAGGLEETQYF.

The chain uses TRBV7-2 and TRBJ1-6; D remains unclear. The CDR3 runs to 13 residues. Germline CDR1 is SGHTA and CDR2 is FQGNSA. The ends were cut back, 5 bases at V and 7 bases at J, with 9 bases in the middle. The CDR3 bases are TGTGCCAGCAGCCCACAAACCAATTCACCCCTCCACTTT. It is translated as CASSPQTNSPLHF.

The CDR3 protein is CATSSGGVTDTQYF. CDR3 DNA: TGTGCCACATCCTCCGGGGGGGTCACAGATACGCAGTATTTT. The gene calls are TRBV19 and TRBJ2-3, with 8 bases aligning to TRBD2. Germline CDR1 reads LNHDA; CDR2 reads SQIVND (reference sequence). CDR3 length: 14 amino acids. V trimming: 10 bases; J trimming: 2 bases; junction bases outside the gene matches: 8.

The chain is built from TRBV11-2 and TRBJ2-4; 7 bases are shared with TRBD1. With V trimmed by 4 bases and J by 10 bases, 4 bases remained unmatched. Germline-derived CDR1 and CDR2 are SGHAT and FQNNGV. The CDR3 spans 12 residues. For the CDR3, the DNA is TGTGCCAGCAGCTGGGACAGAAAGATTCAGTACTTC. Translation gives CASSWDRKIQYF.

J is TRBJ1-2 and V is TRBV30; no definite D call. CDR3 length: 13 amino acids. In germline, CDR1 is GTSNPN, CDR2 SVGIG (reference sequence). Trimming stripped 4 bases from V and 4 bases from J, with 13 bases between. CDR3 sequence (DNA): TGTGCCTGGAATAGGGCGGGGAGCTATGGCTACACCTTC. Translating it yields CAWNRAGSYGYTF. Supplemented by reference TRBV30 and TRBJ1-2, the full variable domain reads SQTIHQWPATLVQPVGSPLSLECTVEGTSNPNLYWYRQAAGRGLQLLFYSVGIGQISSEVPQNLSASRPQDRQFILSSKKLLLSDSGFYLCAWNRAGSYGYTFGSGTRLTVV.

The chain links TRBV11-2 to TRBJ2-1; TRBD2 matches 12 bases. The V gene end was trimmed by 5 bases and the J gene end by 10 bases; junction bases not matched to a gene: 12. Germline loops: CDR1 SGHAT, CDR2 FQNNGV. The CDR3 consists of 16 residues. CDR3 bases: TGTGCCAGCAGCGTACGATCTAGCGGGAGGGGGGGAGAGCAGTTCTTC. Amino acid sequence: CASSVRSSGRGGEQFF.

This chain links TRBV5-1 with TRBJ2-5, with D possibly being TRBD2 (6 bases). The V gene's germline CDR1 is SGHRS and CDR2 YFSETQ. Trimming removed 1 base from V and 7 bases from J, with 20 bases in between. CDR3 length: 16 residues. The CDR3 DNA reads as TGCGCCAGCAGCTTGATATCGGGAGTAAGGAAGGGGACCCAGTACTTC. The encoded protein is CASSLISGVRKGTQYF. The whole variable domain, remainder taken from reference TRBV5-1 and TRBJ2-5, is KAGVTQTPRYLIKTRGQQVTLSCSPISGHRSVSWYQQTPGQGLQFLFEYFSETQRNKGNFPGRFSGRQFSNSRSEMNVSTLELGDSALYLCASSLISGVRKGTQYFGPGTRLLVL.

The V call is TRBV7-9, the J call TRBJ1-1, with D possibly TRBD1 on 5 matching bases. The CDR3 runs to 14 residues. In germline, CDR1 is SEHNR, CDR2 FQNEAQ (reference sequence). Between the trimmed V and J ends, which lost 5 bases and 6 bases, there was a span of 16 bases. CDR3 sequence reads: CASSRDSNGAEAFF. CDR3 coding DNA: TGTGCCAGCAGCCGAGACAGCAACGGCGCTGAAGCTTTCTTT.

The sample holds one count of this clone. The chain combines TRBV5-1 with TRBJ2-1, with 13 bases that match TRBD2. The CDR3 length is 18 residues. Losses at the gene ends were 3 bases for V and 4 bases for J; bases not matched to a gene: 10. CDR1 is SGHRS, CDR2 YFSETQ, per germline. The CDR3 is CASSYNPGGLAGYNEQFF. In DNA form, the CDR3 reads TGCGCCAGCAGCTACAACCCGGGGGGACTAGCGGGGTACAATGAGCAGTTCTTC.

This chain uses TRBV18 with TRBJ2-3; 7 positions agree with TRBD1. This CDR3 comprises 14 residues. Germline CDR1 and CDR2: KGHSH and LQKENI. Trimming took 2 bases from V and 7 from J; bases not matched to a gene: 6. The CDR3 here is CASSPGDRVYTQYF. As DNA, the CDR3 is TGTGCCAGCTCACCAGGAGACAGGGTTTATACGCAGTATTTT.

J is TRBJ1-1 and V is TRBV4-1; 7 bases line up with TRBD1. This CDR3 is 16 amino acids long. Germline lookup yields CDR1 MGHRA and CDR2 YSYEKL. Trimming cost V 2 bases and J 1 base; bases outside gene matches: 7. The CDR3: CASSQRGQGSNTEAFF. The CDR3 nucleotides read TGCGCCAGCAGCCAAAGGGGGCAGGGATCGAACACTGAAGCTTTCTTT.

The rearrangement uses TRBV28 and TRBJ2-7, with D perhaps TRBD1 (7 bases). The germline V and J ends were trimmed by 4 bases and 1 base, with 11 bases remaining between them. The CDR3 runs 14 residues. Germline lookup yields CDR1 MDHEN and CDR2 SYDVKM. CDR3 sequence reads: CASSWAGGSYEQYF. CDR3 DNA: TGTGCCAGCAGTTGGGCAGGGGGGTCCTACGAGCAGTACTTC.

The chain joins TRBV6-5 to TRBJ2-3, with D tentatively TRBD2 (6 bases). This CDR3 has 16 residues. Germline V gives CDR1 MNHEY, CDR2 SVGAGI. V lost 3 bases and J 2 bases, leaving 15 bases between the germline ends. CDR3 DNA sequence: TGTGCCAGCAGTTATTCCTTGGCGGGGTACACAGATACGCAGTATTTT. Translating it yields CASSYSLAGYTDTQYF.

V usage is TRBV11-1 and J usage is TRBJ1-1, with 8 bases fitting TRBD1. V trimming: 5 bases; J trimming: 4 bases; junction bases outside the gene matches: 6. This CDR3 spans 14 amino acids. Germline V lookup: CDR1 SGHAT, CDR2 FQDESV (reference sequence). The CDR3 coding sequence is TGTGCCAGCAGCCCAGGGGGCAAGGGCACTGAAGCTTTCTTT. Translation: CASSPGGKGTEAFF.

The chain uses TRBV5-1 and TRBJ2-1; 8 bases are shared with TRBD2. The junction had 16 bases not matched to a gene; V was cut back by 2 bases and J by 0 bases. CDR1 is SGHRS, CDR2 YFSETQ, per germline. CDR3 size: 20 residues. The DNA of the CDR3 is TGCGCCAGCAGCTTTACTAGCGGTTTGACTTTGAAGAGCTCCTACAATGAGCAGTTCTTC. This translates into CASSFTSGLTLKSSYNEQFF. The full variable domain, completed using reference TRBV5-1 and TRBJ2-1, is KAGVTQTPRYLIKTRGQQVTLSCSPISGHRSVSWYQQTPGQGLQFLFEYFSETQRNKGNFPGRFSGRQFSNSRSEMNVSTLELGDSALYLCASSFTSGLTLKSSYNEQFFGPGTRLTVL.

The V gene is TRBV19, the J gene TRBJ2-1; 11 positions agree with TRBD1. V dropped 4 bases and J dropped 3; count of bases not matched to a gene: 2. Germline V lookup: CDR1 LNHDA, CDR2 SQIVND (reference sequence). The CDR3 runs to 15 residues. The CDR3 reads CASSRTGGDYNEQFF. CDR3 nucleotides: TGTGCCAGTAGTAGGACAGGGGGCGACTACAATGAGCAGTTCTTC. The variable domain in full, with the rest retrieved from reference TRBV19 and TRBJ2-1, is DGGITQSPKYLFRKEGQNVTLSCEQNLNHDAMYWYRQDPGQGLRLIYYSQIVNDFQKGDIAEGYSVSREKKESFPLTVTSAQKNPTAFYLCASSRTGGDYNEQFFGPGTRLTVL.

V usage is TRBV10-3 and J usage is TRBJ2-4; a weak D match, TRBD2 (5 bases). The germline gives CDR1 ENHRY, CDR2 SYGVKD. Between the trimmed V and J ends, which lost 0 bases and 3 bases, there was a span of 15 bases. CDR3 length: 17 residues. The CDR3 region has the DNA TGTGCCATCAGTGAGTCGACTCTGAGGGCGAGCAAAAACATTCAGTACTTC. This translates into CAISESTLRASKNIQYF.

Concerning this clone itself: Other DNA variants within this sample encode the same CDR3. The CDR3 nucleotides read TGCGCCAGCAGCTTGGGACAGACCGGGGAGCTGTTTTTT. As protein: CASSLGQTGELFF. The J gene is TRBJ2-2, the V gene TRBV5-1, with a tentative D call TRBD1 (5 bases). Per the germline V gene, CDR1 is SGHRS and CDR2 is YFSETQ. This CDR3 region has 13 residues. V dropped 0 bases and J dropped 5 bases, with 5 bases sitting between them.